These 10 T cell receptor beta chains were sequenced from one sample in a study of shared clonotypes between healthy human individuals. Terminally differentiated effector memory CD45RA+ cells were left out of the naive CD8 fraction, which was CD45RO-negative and positively selected for CCR7. The protocol was immunoSEQ multiplex PCR, while the TCRdb copy is restricted to in-frame clones and leaves out a portion. The table has about 600,000 clones, 95% to 96% seen once. Sequencing used naive CD8+ T cells sorted from blood. Every receptor here comes from a woman between 25 and 40 years old in good health.

The chain couples TRBV7-8 to TRBJ2-1; the D gene is possibly TRBD2 (6 bases). Per germline, CDR1 SGHVS and CDR2 FQNEAQ. The V end lost 5 bases, the J end lost 4 bases, and 12 bases lay between the germline ends. The CDR3 runs to 14 residues. Here the CDR3 reads CASSQRLGYNEQFF. The CDR3 DNA reads as TGTGCCAGCAGCCAAAGACTAGGATACAATGAGCAGTTCTTC.

This rearrangement joins TRBV28 to TRBJ2-1, with D possibly being TRBD2 (6 bases). Germline-derived CDR1 and CDR2 are MDHEN and SYDVKM. This CDR3 contains 14 residues. V lost 2 bases and J 2 bases, leaving 7 bases between the germline ends. CDR3 loop: CASSLLATYNEQFF. CDR3 in DNA: TGTGCCAGCAGTTTACTAGCGACCTACAATGAGCAGTTCTTC. The full variable domain, completed using reference TRBV28 and TRBJ2-1, is DVKVTQSSRYLVKRTGEKVFLECVQDMDHENMFWYRQDPGLGLRLIYFSYDVKMKEKGDIPEGYSVSREKKERFSLILESASTNQTSMYLCASSLLATYNEQFFGPGTRLTVL.

V usage is TRBV5-6 and J usage is TRBJ1-1; D ambiguous. The ends were cut back, 0 bases at V and 1 base at J, with 7 bases in the middle. CDR3 length: 14 amino acids. Germline CDR1 is SGHDT and CDR2 is YYEEEE. The CDR3, as DNA: TGTGCCAGCAGCTTGGGGGGAAAGAACACTGAAGCTTTCTTT. Translation gives CASSLGGKNTEAFF.

This chain links TRBV27 with TRBJ1-2, with 7 bases lining up with TRBD1. V shed 6 bases, J shed 4 bases, and the junction held 8 bases outside the gene matches. CDR3 length: 14 amino acids. Per the germline V gene, CDR1 is MNHEY and CDR2 is SMNVEV (reference sequence). The CDR3 DNA sequence: TGTGCCAGCAGCCGGGACAGACTCTCCTATGGCTACACCTTC. Amino acid sequence: CASSRDRLSYGYTF.

This rearrangement joins TRBV28 to TRBJ2-1; possibly TRBD2 for D (6 bases). Deletions cut 3 bases from V and 8 bases from J, with 17 bases between. This CDR3 region has 15 residues. The germline V gene encodes CDR1 MDHEN and CDR2 SYDVKM. Here the CDR3 DNA reads TGTGCCAGCAGTTTTACTAGCAGCCTGGACGATGAGCAGTTCTTC. This translates into CASSFTSSLDDEQFF.

The rearrangement uses TRBV5-1 and TRBJ2-3, with TRBD2 identical over 8 bases. Germline V gene sequence: CDR1 SGHRS, CDR2 YFSETQ. This CDR3 has 17 amino acids. V shed 4 bases, J shed 2 bases, and the junction held 12 bases outside the gene matches. In DNA, the CDR3 is TGCGCCAGCAGCCGCGCGAAATTAGCGGGAATCACAGATACGCAGTATTTT. Its protein product is CASSRAKLAGITDTQYF.

The chain recombines TRBV28 with TRBJ1-1; a possible D gene is TRBD1 (5 bases). The germline V gene has CDR1 MDHEN and CDR2 SYDVKM. The CDR3 is 16 residues long. The ends were cut back, 5 bases at V and 0 bases at J, with 16 bases in the middle. The CDR3 DNA follows: TGTGCCAGCAGTCCCTTCCCGGAGGGACTGAACACTGAAGCTTTCTTT. The encoded protein is CASSPFPEGLNTEAFF.

The chain couples TRBV28 to TRBJ2-7, with 9 nucleotides matching TRBD1. Per germline, CDR1 MDHEN and CDR2 SYDVKM. CDR3 length: 14 amino acids. V lost 6 bases to trimming and J lost 1 base; unmatched junction nucleotides: 4. The CDR3 is CASRPGTGSYEQYF. CDR3 nucleotide sequence: TGTGCCAGCAGACCCGGGACAGGGTCCTACGAGCAGTACTTC.

This rearrangement joins TRBV21-1 to TRBJ2-1. TRBV21-1 is noted as a pseudogene. CDR3 length: 19 amino acids. The DNA of the CDR3 is TGTGCCAGCAGCAAGTATTTTGGGGTGTACGGGGGCATCTACAATGAGCAGTTCTTC. Translation: CASSKYFGVYGGIYNEQFF.

The chain is built from TRBV5-6 and TRBJ2-1; D gene uncertain. Trimming shortened V by 4 bases and J by 8 bases, and 10 bases separated the two germline ends. The length of the CDR3 is 12 residues. The germline V gene has CDR1 SGHDT and CDR2 YYEEEE. The CDR3 DNA sequence: TGTGCCAGCAGCCCCGGACGTCATGAGCAGTTCTTC. Amino acids: CASSPGRHEQFF. The whole variable domain, filled in from reference TRBV5-6 and TRBJ2-1, reads DAGVTQSPTHLIKTRGQQVTLRCSPKSGHDTVSWYQQALGQGPQFIFQYYEEEERQRGNFPDRFSGHQFPNYSSELNVNALLLGDSALYLCASSPGRHEQFFGPGTRLTVL.